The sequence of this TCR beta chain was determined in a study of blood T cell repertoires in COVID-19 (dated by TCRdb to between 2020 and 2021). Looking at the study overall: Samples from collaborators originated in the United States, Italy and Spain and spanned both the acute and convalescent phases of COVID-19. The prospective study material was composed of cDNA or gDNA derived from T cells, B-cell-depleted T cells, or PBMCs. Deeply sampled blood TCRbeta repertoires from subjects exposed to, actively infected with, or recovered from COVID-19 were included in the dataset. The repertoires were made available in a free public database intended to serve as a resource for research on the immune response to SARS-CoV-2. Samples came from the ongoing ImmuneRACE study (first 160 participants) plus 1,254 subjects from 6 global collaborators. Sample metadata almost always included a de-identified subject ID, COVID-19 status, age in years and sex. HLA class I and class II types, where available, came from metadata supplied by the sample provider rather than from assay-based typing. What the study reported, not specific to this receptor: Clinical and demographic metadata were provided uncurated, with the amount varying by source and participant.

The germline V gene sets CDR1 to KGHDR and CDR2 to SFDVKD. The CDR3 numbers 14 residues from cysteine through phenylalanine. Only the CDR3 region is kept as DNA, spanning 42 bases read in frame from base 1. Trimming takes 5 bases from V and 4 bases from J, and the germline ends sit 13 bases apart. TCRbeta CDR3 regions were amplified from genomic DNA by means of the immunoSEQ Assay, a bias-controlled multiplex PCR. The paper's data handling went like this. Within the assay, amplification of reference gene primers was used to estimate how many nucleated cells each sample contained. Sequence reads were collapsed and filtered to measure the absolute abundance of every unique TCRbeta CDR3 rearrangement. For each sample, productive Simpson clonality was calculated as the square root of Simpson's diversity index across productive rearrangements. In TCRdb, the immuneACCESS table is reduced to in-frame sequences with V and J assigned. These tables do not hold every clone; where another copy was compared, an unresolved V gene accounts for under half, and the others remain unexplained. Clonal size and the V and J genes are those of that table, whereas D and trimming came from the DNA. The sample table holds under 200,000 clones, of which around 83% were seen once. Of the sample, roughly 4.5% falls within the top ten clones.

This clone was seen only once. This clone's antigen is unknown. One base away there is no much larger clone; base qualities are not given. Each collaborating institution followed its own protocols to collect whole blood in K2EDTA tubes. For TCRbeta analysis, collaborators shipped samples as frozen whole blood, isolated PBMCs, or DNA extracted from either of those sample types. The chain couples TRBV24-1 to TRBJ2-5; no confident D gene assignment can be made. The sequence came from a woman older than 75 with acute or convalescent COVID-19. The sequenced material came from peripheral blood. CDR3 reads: CATSGPSSRETQYF. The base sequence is TGTGCCACCAGTGGACCGTCTAGTAGAGAGACCCAGTACTTC.